The clone carrying this T cell receptor beta chain was picked up a small number of times. The data were obtained in a study of human T cells and chemical hapten exposure. Trimming took off 3 bases at V and 11 bases at J, with 10 bases between the two ends. The CDR3 spans 11 residues. Per germline, CDR1 SNHLY and CDR2 FYNNEI. MiXCR was run by TCRdb on the RACE reads, yielding one entry per CDR3 protein. The profile shows around 330,000 distinct CDR3 sequences, 5.5% of them singletons. The time point here: pre-sensitization, week 0. Treatment meaning: therapeutic diphenylcyclopropenone sensitization with weekly scalp DPC.

V is TRBV2 and J is TRBJ2-5, with TRBD2 as a possible D gene (6 bases). This specimen consisted of whole blood, obtained in connection with sensitization to the hapten diphenylcyclopropenone (DPC). The receptor was derived from a woman younger than 35 with alopecia areata. Some clones in this sample may be carry-over from other donors' samples. In nucleotides, the CDR3 is TGTGCCAGCAGTGAGCTGGCGGGGCAGTACTTC. This codes for CASSELAGQYF.